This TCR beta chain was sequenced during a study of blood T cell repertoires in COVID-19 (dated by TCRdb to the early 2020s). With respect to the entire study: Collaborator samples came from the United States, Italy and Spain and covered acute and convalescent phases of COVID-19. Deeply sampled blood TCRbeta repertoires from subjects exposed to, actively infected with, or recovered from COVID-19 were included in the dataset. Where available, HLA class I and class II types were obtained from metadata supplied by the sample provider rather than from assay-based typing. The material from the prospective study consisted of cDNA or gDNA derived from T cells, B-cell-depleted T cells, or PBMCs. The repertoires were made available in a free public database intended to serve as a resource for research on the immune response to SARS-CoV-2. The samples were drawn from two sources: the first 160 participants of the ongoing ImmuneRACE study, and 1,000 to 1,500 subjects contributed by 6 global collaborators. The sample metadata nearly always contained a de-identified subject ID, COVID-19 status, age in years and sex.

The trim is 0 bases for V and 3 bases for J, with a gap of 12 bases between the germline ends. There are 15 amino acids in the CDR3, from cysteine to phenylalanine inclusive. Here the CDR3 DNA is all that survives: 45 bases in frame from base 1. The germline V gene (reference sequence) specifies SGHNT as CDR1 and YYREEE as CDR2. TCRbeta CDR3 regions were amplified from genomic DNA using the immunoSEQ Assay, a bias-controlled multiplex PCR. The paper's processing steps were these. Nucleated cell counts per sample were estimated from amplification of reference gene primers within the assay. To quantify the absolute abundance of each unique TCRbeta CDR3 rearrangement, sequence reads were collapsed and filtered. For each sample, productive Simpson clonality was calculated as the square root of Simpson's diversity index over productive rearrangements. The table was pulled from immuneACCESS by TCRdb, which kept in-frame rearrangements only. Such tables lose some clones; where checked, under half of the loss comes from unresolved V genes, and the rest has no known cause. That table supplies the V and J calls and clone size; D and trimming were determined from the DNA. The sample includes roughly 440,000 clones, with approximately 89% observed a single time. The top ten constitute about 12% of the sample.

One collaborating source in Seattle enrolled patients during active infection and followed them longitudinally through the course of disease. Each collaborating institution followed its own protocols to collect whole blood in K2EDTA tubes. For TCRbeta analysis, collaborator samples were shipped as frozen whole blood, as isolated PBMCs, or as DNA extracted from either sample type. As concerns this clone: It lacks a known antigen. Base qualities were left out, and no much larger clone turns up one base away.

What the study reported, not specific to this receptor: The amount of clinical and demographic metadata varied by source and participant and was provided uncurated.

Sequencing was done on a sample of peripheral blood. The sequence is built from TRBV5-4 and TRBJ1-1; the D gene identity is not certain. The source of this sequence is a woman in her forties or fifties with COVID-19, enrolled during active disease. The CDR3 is CASSLVKYSDTEAFF. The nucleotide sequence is TGTGCCAGCAGCTTGGTCAAGTATTCAGACACTGAAGCTTTCTTT.